This TCR beta chain appears in the sequencing data of a study of cytomegalovirus exposure and HLA in healthy donors. Study-level background: Genetic ancestry analysis placed around four fifths of the 400 or so donors that were genotyped in the Caucasian-associated cluster. General study results and limits: On later analysis, the bulk of CMV-associated TCR beta chains appeared to be HLA-restricted.

Donors counted as nominally healthy when sampled, yet unrecorded immune exposures were likely. PCR involved 60 Vbeta and 13 Jbeta primers. TCRdb's table, derived via immunoSEQ multiplex PCR, lists solely in-frame clones and lacks some. The sample has more than 150,000 clones; roughly 77% are singletons. In the case of this clone: The antigen remains unidentified.

Per the germline V gene, CDR1 is MGHRA and CDR2 is YSYEKL. J gave up 4 bases and V 1 base, and 5 bases lay outside the gene matches. This CDR3 is 15 amino acids long. The chain couples TRBV4-1 to TRBJ2-3, with 7 bases fitting TRBD1. The specimen sequenced was PBMCs. The receptor was derived from a woman in her 30s in good health and CMV-seronegative. The CDR3: CASSQVTGEADTQYF. DNA for the CDR3: TGCGCCAGCAGCCAAGTAACAGGGGAAGCAGATACGCAGTATTTT.